This T cell receptor beta chain was identified during a study of CD8 T cells in cerebrospinal fluid in Alzheimer's disease. After re-calling the 10x single-cell sequencing reads, TCRdb lists one entry per CDR3 protein, DNA absent. There are roughly 1,500 distinct CDR3 sequences in the sample, with approximately 5.6% held by the top ten. Its frequency marks this clonotype as medium-sized. This CDR3 region has 15 residues. The germline gives CDR1 SGHVS, CDR2 FQNEAQ. Sequencing was performed on cerebrospinal fluid. This sequence originates from a human donor with Alzheimer's disease. The chain couples TRBV7-8 to TRBJ1-2; absent DNA, TCRdb's TRBD1 call cannot be checked. The CDR3 loop reads CASSLRVTGGSGYTF.